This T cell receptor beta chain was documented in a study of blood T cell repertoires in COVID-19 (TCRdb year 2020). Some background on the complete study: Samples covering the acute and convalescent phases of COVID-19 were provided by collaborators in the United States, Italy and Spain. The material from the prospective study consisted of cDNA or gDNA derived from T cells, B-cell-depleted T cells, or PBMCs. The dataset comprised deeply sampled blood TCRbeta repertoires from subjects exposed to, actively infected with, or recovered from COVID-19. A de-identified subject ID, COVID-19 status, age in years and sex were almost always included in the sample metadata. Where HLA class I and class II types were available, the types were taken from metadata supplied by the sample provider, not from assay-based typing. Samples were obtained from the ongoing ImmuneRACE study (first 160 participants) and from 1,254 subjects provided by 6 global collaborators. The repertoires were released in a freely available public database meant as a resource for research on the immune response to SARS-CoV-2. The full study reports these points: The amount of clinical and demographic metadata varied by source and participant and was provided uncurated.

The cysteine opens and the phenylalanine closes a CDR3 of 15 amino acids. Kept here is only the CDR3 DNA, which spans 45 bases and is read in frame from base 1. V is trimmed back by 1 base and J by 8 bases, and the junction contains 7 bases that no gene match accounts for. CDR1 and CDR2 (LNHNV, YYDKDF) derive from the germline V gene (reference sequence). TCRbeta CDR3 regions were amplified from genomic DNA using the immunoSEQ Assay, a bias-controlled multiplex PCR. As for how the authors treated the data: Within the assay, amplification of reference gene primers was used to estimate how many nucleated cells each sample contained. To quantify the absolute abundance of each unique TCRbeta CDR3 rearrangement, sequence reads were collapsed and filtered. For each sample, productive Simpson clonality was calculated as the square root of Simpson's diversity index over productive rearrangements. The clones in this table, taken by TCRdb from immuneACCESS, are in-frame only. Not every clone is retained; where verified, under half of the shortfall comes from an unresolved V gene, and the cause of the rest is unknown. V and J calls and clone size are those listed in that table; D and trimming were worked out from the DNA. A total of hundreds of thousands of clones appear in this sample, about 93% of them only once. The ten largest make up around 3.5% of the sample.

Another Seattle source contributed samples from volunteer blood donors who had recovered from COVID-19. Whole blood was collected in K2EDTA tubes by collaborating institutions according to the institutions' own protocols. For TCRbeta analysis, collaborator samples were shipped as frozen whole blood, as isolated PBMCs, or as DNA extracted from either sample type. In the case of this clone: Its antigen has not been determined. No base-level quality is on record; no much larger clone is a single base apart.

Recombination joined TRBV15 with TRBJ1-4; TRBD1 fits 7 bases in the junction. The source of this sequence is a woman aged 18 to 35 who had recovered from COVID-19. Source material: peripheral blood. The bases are TGTGCCACCAGCAGAGCCGGGACAGTTGGCGAAAAACTGTTTTTT. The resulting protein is CATSRAGTVGEKLFF.